These 14 T cell receptor beta chains came from one sample sequenced in a study of blood T cell repertoires in COVID-19. Sequenced by immunoSEQ multiplex PCR; TCRdb stores in-frame clones only, minus some. The table lists under 200,000 clones, around 90% of them singletons. Material: peripheral blood. Receptors originate from a man aged 18-30 years with acute or convalescent COVID-19.

The rearrangement uses TRBV18 and TRBJ2-1; D not resolved. The CDR3 consists of 13 residues. V was trimmed by 3 bases and J by 4 bases, leaving 7 bases between them. Germline loops: CDR1 KGHSH, CDR2 LQKENI. CDR3 sequence reads: CASSPISYNEQFF. DNA of the CDR3: TGTGCCAGCTCACCCATCAGTTACAATGAGCAGTTCTTC.

CDR3 sequence: CASSLIIQNYGYTF. DNA for the CDR3: TGTGCCAGCAGCTTGATCATTCAGAACTATGGCTACACCTTC. This chain links TRBV7-2 with TRBJ1-2, with D unresolved. Germline CDR1 reads SGHTA; CDR2 reads FQGNSA. This CDR3 is 14 amino acids long. Trimming pared 3 bases from V and 2 bases from J, leaving 10 bases between. The whole variable domain, remainder taken from reference TRBV7-2 and TRBJ1-2, is GAGVSQSPSNKVTEKGKDVELRCDPISGHTALYWYRQSLGQGLEFLIYFQGNSAPDKSGLPSDRFSAERTGGSVSTLTIQRTQQEDSAVYLCASSLIIQNYGYTFGSGTRLTVV.

The J gene is TRBJ2-7, the V gene TRBV5-4; maybe TRBD1 (6 bases). Germline-derived CDR1 and CDR2 are SGHNT and YYREEE (reference sequence). V was clipped by 2 bases and J by 7 bases, with 7 bases between them. The CDR3 length is 11 residues. As DNA, the CDR3 is TGTGCCAGCAGCTTCAGGGGTGAGCAGTACTTC. It translates to CASSFRGEQYF.

The chain employs TRBV27 and TRBJ2-1; 12 bases map to TRBD2. Germline CDR1 is MNHEY and CDR2 is SMNVEV (reference sequence). The CDR3 spans 14 residues. The V segment lost 6 bases and the J segment 6 bases; nucleotides outside the gene matches: 3. The chain's CDR3 is CASSGLAGPNEQFF. Here the CDR3 DNA reads TGTGCCAGCAGCGGACTAGCGGGGCCCAATGAGCAGTTCTTC.

The chain joins TRBV6-4 to TRBJ2-5; the match to TRBD1 covers 8 bases. Germline CDR1 and CDR2: MRHNA and SNTAGT. CDR3 length: 16 residues. The J segment lost 4 bases and the V segment lost 7 bases, leaving 14 bases of the junction unmatched. CDR3 nucleotide sequence: TGTGCCAGCAATGAACCTCTGCAGGGGGCCCGAGAGACCCAGTACTTC. Translation gives CASNEPLQGARETQYF.

V gene TRBV21-1 combines with J gene TRBJ1-3; TRBD1, as called in the table, went unchecked against the DNA. TRBV21-1 is classified as a pseudogene. This CDR3 comprises 19 residues. The CDR3 reads CASIKSPDRGRRGGNTIYF. DNA for the CDR3: TGTGCCAGCATTAAGTCCCCGGACAGGGGGCGCCGAGGCGGAAACACCATATATTTT.

The V call is TRBV9, the J call TRBJ2-2; 13 nucleotides match TRBD2. The V segment lost 4 bases and the J segment 6 bases; nucleotides outside the gene matches: 9. This CDR3 comprises 17 residues. In germline, CDR1 is SGDLS, CDR2 YYNGEE. The CDR3 DNA reads TGTGCCAGCAGCCCCAGACTAGCGGGAGGTTTCGCCGGGGAGCTGTTTTTT. Translation: CASSPRLAGGFAGELFF.

V usage is TRBV6-1 and J usage is TRBJ2-7, with 7 nucleotides matching TRBD1. V was clipped by 0 bases and J by 4 bases; unmatched bases: 6. CDR1 and CDR2 from the germline V gene are MNHNS and SASEGT. The CDR3 runs to 15 residues. CDR3 in amino acids: CASSEAGQLDYEQYF. The CDR3 DNA sequence: TGTGCCAGCAGTGAAGCGGGACAGCTGGATTACGAGCAGTACTTC.

The chain uses TRBV6-5 and TRBJ1-1; 7 bases line up with TRBD1. The CDR3 is 15 residues long. Germline CDR1 reads MNHEY; CDR2 reads SVGAGI. The V segment lost 6 bases and the J segment 5 bases; nucleotides outside the gene matches: 12. The CDR3 sequence: CASSPIDRAKTEAFF. The CDR3 region has the DNA TGTGCCAGCAGCCCCATTGACAGGGCCAAGACTGAAGCTTTCTTT.

The sample holds one count of this clone. The chain joins TRBV19 to TRBJ2-2; 14 bases are shared with TRBD2. The germline V gene encodes CDR1 LNHDA and CDR2 SQIVND (reference sequence). After removal of 0 bases from V and 7 bases from J, the junction contained 10 bases not matched to a gene. The CDR3 is 19 residues long. The CDR3 DNA is TGTGCCAGTAGTATAGATTTCGGGACTAGCGGGAGCAGGGTCGGGGAGCTGTTTTTT. It specifies CASSIDFGTSGSRVGELFF.

The chain joins TRBV28 to TRBJ1-4; D uncertain. Trimming stripped 3 bases from V and 8 bases from J, with 4 bases between. Germline-derived CDR1 and CDR2 are MDHEN and SYDVKM. This CDR3 has 11 amino acids. In DNA form, the CDR3 reads TGTGCCAGCAGTTTTCGGGAAAAACTGTTTTTT. Its translation is CASSFREKLFF.

The chain links TRBV5-1 to TRBJ1-1; TRBD1 might be the D (5 bases). The CDR3 length is 13 residues. Trimming stripped 5 bases from V and 4 bases from J, with 12 bases between. Germline CDR1 SGHRS, CDR2 YFSETQ. The CDR3 DNA follows: TGCGCCAGCAGTGGGGCCCAGGGCACTGAAGCTTTCTTT. Translation: CASSGAQGTEAFF.

The chain is built from TRBV2 and TRBJ2-3; 10 bases fit TRBD2. V was clipped by 2 bases and J by 3 bases; unmatched bases: 5. The CDR3 is 16 residues long. Germline V gives CDR1 SNHLY, CDR2 FYNNEI. The CDR3 region has the DNA TGTGCCAGCAGTGAAATACTAGCGGGATGGACAGATACGCAGTATTTT. This gives the protein CASSEILAGWTDTQYF.

J is TRBJ2-2 and V is TRBV7-8, with TRBD1 identical over 9 bases. This CDR3 has 16 amino acids. Germline V gives CDR1 SGHVS, CDR2 FQNEAQ. V gave up 4 bases and J gave up 3 bases; unmatched junction bases: 6. The CDR3 loop is CASSSGTGSYTGELFF. The CDR3 coding sequence is TGTGCCAGCAGCTCAGGGACAGGGTCTTACACCGGGGAGCTGTTTTTT.